The clone carrying this T cell receptor beta chain was found once. This CDR3 has 13 amino acids. The V end lost 4 bases, the J end lost 9 bases, and 10 bases lay between the germline ends. Germline assignment: CDR1 MNHEY and CDR2 SVGEGT. The data are from a study of blood T cell repertoires in COVID-19. As for the study in general: Sources were T cells, B-cell-depleted T cells, or PBMCs; the material itself was cDNA or gDNA.

Clones were sequenced by immunoSEQ multiplex PCR, and TCRdb holds only the in-frame ones, with some missing. This table has 250,000 to 400,000 clones, more than 90% appearing once. Sequencing input: PBMCs or T cells enriched from blood (not recorded which). The source of this sequence is a man aged 55 to 69 who had recovered from COVID-19. The V gene is TRBV6-2 or TRBV6-3, the J gene TRBJ1-6; D remains unclear. The CDR3 loop is CASSWNLGSPLHF. CDR3 nucleotide sequence: TGTGCCAGCAGTTGGAATCTAGGTTCACCCCTCCACTTT.